A single TCR beta chain is shown here with its context. The antigen is not known. This record comes from a study of blood T cells in healthy people across ages. Notes on the study in general: A roughly linear fall in TCR beta diversity per million T cells was seen with increasing age.

The use of a sample-barcoded 5' primer and a J-beta primer mix characterized a second PCR of roughly 6 to 11 cycles. TCRdb called the 5' RACE reads again in MiXCR, with one record for every CDR3 protein. The data hold 700,000 to 950,000 distinct CDR3 sequences, with 40% to 45% observed a single time. Trimming removed 3 bases from V and 7 bases from J; junction bases left unmatched: 9. Germline CDR1 reads DFQATT; CDR2 reads SNEGSKA (reference sequence). The CDR3 consists of 15 residues. Sequencing was performed on blood. This chain uses TRBV20-1 with TRBJ2-7; 13 nucleotides match TRBD2. The source of this sequence is an older woman in good health. CDR3 region: CSARPTSGGRCEQYF. Here the CDR3 DNA reads TGCAGTGCTAGGCCGACTAGCGGGGGGAGGTGTGAGCAGTACTTC.